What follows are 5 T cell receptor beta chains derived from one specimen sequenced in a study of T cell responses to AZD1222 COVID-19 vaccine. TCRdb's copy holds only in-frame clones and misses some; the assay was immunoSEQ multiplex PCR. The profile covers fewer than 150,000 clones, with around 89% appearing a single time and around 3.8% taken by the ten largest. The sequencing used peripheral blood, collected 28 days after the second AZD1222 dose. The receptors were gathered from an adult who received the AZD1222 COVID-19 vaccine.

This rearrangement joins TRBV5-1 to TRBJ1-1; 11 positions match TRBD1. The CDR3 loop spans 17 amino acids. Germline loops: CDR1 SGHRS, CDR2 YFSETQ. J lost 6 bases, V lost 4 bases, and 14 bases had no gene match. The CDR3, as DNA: TGCGCCAGCAGCCTGACCAGGACAGGGGGCGGGAATGCTGAAGCTTTCTTT. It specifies CASSLTRTGGGNAEAFF.

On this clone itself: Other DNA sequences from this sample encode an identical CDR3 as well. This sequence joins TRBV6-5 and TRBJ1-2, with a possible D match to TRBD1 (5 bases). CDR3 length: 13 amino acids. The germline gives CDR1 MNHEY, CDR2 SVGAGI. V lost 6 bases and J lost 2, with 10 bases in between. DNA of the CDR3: TGTGCCAGCAGCCCCACAGGAAACTATGGCTACACCTTC. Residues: CASSPTGNYGYTF.

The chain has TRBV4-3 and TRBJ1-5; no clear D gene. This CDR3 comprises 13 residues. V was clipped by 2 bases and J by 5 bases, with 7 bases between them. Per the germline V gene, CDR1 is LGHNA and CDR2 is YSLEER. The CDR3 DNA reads TGCGCCAGCAGCCAATTCCGGGATCAGCCCCAGCATTTT. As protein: CASSQFRDQPQHF.

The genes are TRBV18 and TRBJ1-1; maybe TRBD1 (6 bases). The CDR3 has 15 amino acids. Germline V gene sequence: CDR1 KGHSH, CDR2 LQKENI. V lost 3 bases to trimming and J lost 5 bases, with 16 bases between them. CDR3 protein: CASSPPMGGRTEAFF. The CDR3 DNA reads TGTGCCAGCTCACCCCCCATGGGGGGGCGAACTGAAGCTTTCTTT.

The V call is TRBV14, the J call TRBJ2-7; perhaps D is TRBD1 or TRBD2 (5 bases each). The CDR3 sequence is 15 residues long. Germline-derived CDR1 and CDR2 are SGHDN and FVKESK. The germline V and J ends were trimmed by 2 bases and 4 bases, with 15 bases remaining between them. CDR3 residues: CASSQLLPGTYEQYF. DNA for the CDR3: TGTGCCAGCAGCCAACTACTCCCGGGGACGTACGAGCAGTACTTC.